A selection of T cell receptor beta chains follows, all from one sample in a study of Ad26.COV2.S vaccination and SARS-CoV-2 variants. The repertoire was sequenced with immunoSEQ multiplex PCR; TCRdb's copy has only in-frame clones and lacks some. The sample yields about 370,000 clones, approximately 86% seen once. The sample was peripheral blood, taken in a trial of Ad26.COV2.S vaccine versus placebo. Every receptor here comes from a person between 18 and 65 years old who received the Ad26.COV2.S COVID-19 vaccine or a placebo. Both conserved end residues are part of each CDR3. The D gene is left open where the match is weak. The listing skips clone size in some rows; elsewhere it reads once, few, many or a size class.

abundance	d_gene	v_gene	j_gene	CDR3aa	CDR3nt
NA	TRBD1	TRBV11-1	TRBJ1-1	CASSLTTGRTFF	TGTGCCAGCAGCTTGACGACAGGGCGGACTTTCTTT
NA	NA	TRBV5-1	TRBJ1-1	CASSLDGMNTEAFF	TGCGCCAGCAGCTTAGACGGCATGAACACTGAAGCTTTCTTT
once	TRBD1	TRBV3-1/TRBV3-2	TRBJ1-4	CASSQQTGTAEKLFF	TGTGCCAGCAGCCAACAGACAGGGACGGCTGAAAAACTGTTTTTT
NA	TRBD2	TRBV5-5	TRBJ2-1	CASSLGASGYNEQFF	TGTGCCAGCAGCTTGGGTGCTAGCGGTTACAATGAGCAGTTCTTC
NA	TRBD1	TRBV5-1	TRBJ2-7	CASSLGRQGGEQYF	TGCGCCAGCAGCTTGGGAAGACAGGGTGGAGAGCAGTACTTC
NA	NA	TRBV4-1	TRBJ2-5	CASSQDEETQYF	TGCGCCAGCAGCCAAGATGAGGAGACCCAGTACTTC
NA	NA	TRBV18	TRBJ1-5	CASAETGGDQPQHF	TGTGCCAGCGCCGAGACGGGCGGAGATCAGCCCCAGCATTTT
NA	TRBD1	TRBV5-6	TRBJ1-5	CASSGTGPEGNQPQHF	TGTGCCAGCAGCGGGACAGGGCCCGAGGGCAATCAGCCCCAGCATTTT
NA	NA	TRBV18	TRBJ1-1	CASSPQGGNTEAFF	TGTGCCAGCTCACCGCAGGGCGGTAACACTGAAGCTTTCTTT
NA	TRBD1	TRBV6-5	TRBJ1-3	CASRRTGGEGNTIYF	TGTGCCAGCAGACGCACAGGGGGCGAAGGAAACACCATATATTTT
NA	NA	TRBV6-4	TRBJ1-6	CASSQGSTGNSPLHF	TGTGCCAGCAGTCAAGGGTCGACCGGGAATTCACCCCTCCACTTT
NA	TRBD1	TRBV3-1/TRBV3-2	TRBJ1-6	CASSQATGGHSPLHF	TGTGCCAGCAGCCAAGCGACAGGGGGCCATTCACCCCTCCACTTT
NA	NA	TRBV5-3	TRBJ2-2	CARSLTRNTGELFF	TGTGCCAGAAGCTTGACCCGAAACACCGGGGAGCTGTTTTTT
NA	NA	TRBV7-2	TRBJ2-5	CASSLSAGTKTQYF	TGTGCCAGCAGCTTATCGGCGGGGACGAAGACCCAGTACTTC
NA	NA	TRBV7-2	TRBJ2-7	CASSLGPGETYEQYF	TGTGCCAGCAGCTTAGGTCCGGGAGAGACCTACGAGCAGTACTTC
NA	NA	TRBV5-1	TRBJ2-3	CASSLDGKGTDTQYF	TGCGCCAGCAGCTTGGACGGAAAAGGCACAGATACGCAGTATTTT
NA	TRBD1	TRBV3-1/TRBV3-2	TRBJ2-2	CASSQPLGAGGVTGELFF	TGTGCCAGCAGCCAGCCCCTCGGAGCAGGGGGCGTCACCGGGGAGCTGTTTTTT
NA	NA	TRBV14	TRBJ2-1	CASSPWGGNEQFF	TGTGCCAGCAGCCCTTGGGGCGGCAATGAGCAGTTCTTC
NA	TRBD1	TRBV15	TRBJ1-5	CATSVPQGVQPQHF	TGTGCCACCAGCGTCCCTCAGGGGGTTCAGCCCCAGCATTTT
NA	TRBD2	TRBV4-3	TRBJ2-1	CASSQDSSGGAAGWVEQFF	TGCGCCAGCAGCCAAGATTCTAGCGGGGGGGCCGCGGGATGGGTCGAGCAGTTCTTC
NA	TRBD1	TRBV4-1	TRBJ1-3	CASSQRQGQRGNTIYF	TGCGCCAGCAGCCAGCGCCAGGGACAGCGAGGAAACACCATATATTTT
NA	NA	TRBV7-7	TRBJ2-3	CASSLGGPLDTQYF	TGTGCCAGCAGCTTAGGGGGGCCGCTGGATACGCAGTATTTT
NA	TRBD1	TRBV6-5	TRBJ1-5	CASSYSGTGNQPQHF	TGTGCCAGCAGTTACTCAGGGACAGGGAATCAGCCCCAGCATTTT
once	NA	TRBV25-1	TRBJ1-2	CASSEAGGGYGYTF	TGTGCCAGCAGTGAAGCCGGCGGTGGCTATGGCTACACCTTC
NA	TRBD1	TRBV19	TRBJ1-1	CASSSRQGRNTEAFF	TGTGCCAGTAGTTCCAGACAGGGCCGGAACACTGAAGCTTTCTTT
NA	TRBD2	TRBV29-1	TRBJ2-3	CSVEGGGLLDTQYF	TGCAGCGTTGAGGGCGGGGGGCTCTTAGATACGCAGTATTTT
NA	TRBD2	TRBV5-1	TRBJ2-7	CASSSSGGGSGEQYF	TGCGCCAGCAGCAGTAGCGGTGGCGGGAGCGGCGAGCAGTACTTC
NA	TRBD1	TRBV27	TRBJ2-3	CASRDRGTDTQYF	TGTGCCAGCAGGGACAGGGGCACAGATACGCAGTATTTT
once	NA	TRBV7-8	TRBJ2-7	CASSLGTEGVEQYF	TGTGCCAGCAGCTTAGGAACGGAGGGGGTCGAGCAGTACTTC
NA	TRBD2	TRBV5-1	TRBJ2-1	CASSLGLAGSNEQFF	TGCGCCAGCAGCTTAGGGCTAGCGGGGAGCAATGAGCAGTTCTTC
NA	TRBD1	TRBV19	TRBJ2-5	CASSRTGSQETQYF	TGTGCCAGTAGTAGGACAGGGAGTCAAGAGACCCAGTACTTC
NA	NA	TRBV18	TRBJ1-5	CASSPQKSNQPQHF	TGTGCCAGCTCACCACAAAAAAGCAATCAGCCCCAGCATTTT
NA	NA	TRBV7-8	TRBJ1-1	CASSFYGNTEAFF	TGTGCCAGCAGCTTTTACGGGAACACTGAAGCTTTCTTT
NA	NA	TRBV5-1	TRBJ1-3	CASSQVPPSGGFRSVTIYF	TGCGCCAGCAGCCAGGTCCCTCCCTCAGGAGGCTTTCGGTCGGTCACCATATATTTT
NA	TRBD1	TRBV6-5	TRBJ1-1	CASSSAGGMNTEAFF	TGTGCCAGCAGTTCGGCAGGGGGTATGAACACTGAAGCTTTCTTT
NA	NA	TRBV19	TRBJ2-2	CASSTQGRTTNTGELFF	TGTGCCAGTAGTACCCAGGGCAGAACGACTAACACCGGGGAGCTGTTTTTT
NA	TRBD1	TRBV2	TRBJ1-2	CASRHTGDGYGYTF	TGTGCCAGCAGACATACAGGGGACGGCTATGGCTACACCTTC
NA	NA	TRBV14	TRBJ2-7	CASSQDLSSYEQYF	TGTGCCAGCAGCCAAGATCTGTCCAGCTACGAGCAGTACTTC
NA	NA	TRBV27	TRBJ2-1	CASTAGESHEQFF	TGTGCCAGCACGGCAGGGGAGTCGCATGAGCAGTTCTTC
NA	NA	TRBV19	TRBJ1-1	CASSIDQGSPYTEAFF	TGTGCCAGTAGTATCGACCAGGGCAGTCCCTACACTGAAGCTTTCTTT
NA	TRBD1	TRBV30	TRBJ2-6	CAWARGQGARGANVLTF	TGTGCCTGGGCACGGGGACAGGGGGCGAGGGGGGCCAACGTCCTGACTTTC
NA	NA	TRBV4-3	TRBJ1-1	CASSHTAGSGIRTEAFF	TGCGCCAGCAGCCACACGGCAGGGTCGGGGATTCGCACTGAAGCTTTCTTT
NA	NA	TRBV19	TRBJ2-7	CASRATPTYEQYF	TGTGCCAGTAGGGCGACCCCGACCTACGAGCAGTACTTC
NA	NA	TRBV6-5	TRBJ1-4	CASSFRGNGEKLFF	TGTGCCAGCAGTTTTCGGGGGAATGGGGAAAAACTGTTTTTT
NA	NA	TRBV5-1	TRBJ1-1	CASSLVGGANTEAFF	TGCGCCAGCAGCCTCGTCGGGGGCGCGAATACTGAAGCTTTCTTT
once	NA	TRBV2	TRBJ2-1	CASSEGWAGEQFF	TGTGCCAGCAGTGAAGGGTGGGCGGGTGAGCAGTTCTTC
few	NA	TRBV5-5	TRBJ1-2	CASSLVSSAYGYTF	TGTGCCAGCAGCTTGGTCTCGTCGGCCTATGGCTACACCTTC
NA	NA	TRBV2	TRBJ2-1	CASSGGYNNEQFF	TGTGCCAGCAGTGGGGGGTACAACAATGAGCAGTTCTTC
NA	NA	TRBV7-7	TRBJ2-1	CASSLYGGADNEQFF	TGTGCTAGCAGCTTATATGGGGGGGCCGACAATGAGCAGTTCTTC
NA	NA	TRBV4-1	TRBJ1-3	CASSPLPALSGNTIYF	TGCGCCAGCAGCCCGCTCCCTGCACTCTCTGGAAACACCATATATTTT
NA	TRBD2	TRBV5-1	TRBJ2-5	CASSSPSGGVKETQYF	TGCGCCAGCAGCTCCCCTAGCGGGGGGGTCAAAGAGACCCAGTACTTC
NA	TRBD1	TRBV18	TRBJ1-1	CASSSRTGPMNTEAFF	TGTGCCAGCTCAAGTCGGACAGGGCCTATGAACACTGAAGCTTTCTTT
NA	NA	TRBV7-6	TRBJ2-5	CASSSQETQYF	TGTGCCAGCAGCTCTCAAGAGACCCAGTACTTC
NA	NA	TRBV2	TRBJ1-2	CASSETYRDGYTF	TGTGCCAGCAGTGAGACATACAGGGATGGCTACACCTTC
NA	NA	TRBV7-8	TRBJ2-1	CASSPGAGSSYNEQFF	TGTGCCAGCAGCCCCGGGGCCGGGAGCTCCTACAATGAGCAGTTCTTC
NA	NA	TRBV4-1	TRBJ1-1	CAAGYLDRQDNTEAFF	TGCGCCGCCGGCTATTTAGACAGGCAAGATAACACTGAAGCTTTCTTT
NA	NA	TRBV27	TRBJ1-6	CASSLRGGHSPLHF	TGTGCCAGCAGTCTTAGGGGGGGGCATTCACCCCTCCACTTT
NA	NA	TRBV24-1	TRBJ2-2	CATSDPRGRYTGELFF	TGTGCCACCAGTGATCCCCGGGGTAGATACACCGGGGAGCTGTTTTTT